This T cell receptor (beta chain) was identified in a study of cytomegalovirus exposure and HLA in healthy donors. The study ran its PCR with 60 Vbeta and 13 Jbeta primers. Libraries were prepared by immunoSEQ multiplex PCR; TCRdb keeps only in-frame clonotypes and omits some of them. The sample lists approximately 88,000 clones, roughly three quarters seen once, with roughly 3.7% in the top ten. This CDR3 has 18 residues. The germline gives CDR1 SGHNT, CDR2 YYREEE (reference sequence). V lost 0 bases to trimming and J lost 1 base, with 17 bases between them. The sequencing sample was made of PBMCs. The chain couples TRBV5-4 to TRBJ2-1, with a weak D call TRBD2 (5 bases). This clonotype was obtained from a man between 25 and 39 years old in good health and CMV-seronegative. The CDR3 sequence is CASSLASGGLASYNEQFF. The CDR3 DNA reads TGTGCCAGCAGCTTGGCCTCAGGTGGGCTAGCTTCCTACAATGAGCAGTTCTTC.